This entry lists 17 T cell receptor beta chains sequenced from one sample in a study of blood T cell repertoires in COVID-19. Repertoires were generated with immunoSEQ multiplex PCR, while TCRdb's copy carries only in-frame clones and drops some. The sample lists about 210,000 clones, 70% to 90% occurring once. Sample: peripheral blood. These receptors came from a middle-aged man with acute or convalescent COVID-19.

The V and J genes are TRBV6-8 and TRBJ2-6; 10 bases align to TRBD1. The CDR3 sequence is 18 residues long. V was clipped by 10 bases and J by 2 bases; unmatched bases: 14. CDR1 and CDR2 (germline): MNHGY, SAAAGT. This CDR3 reads CANTQGGQGRPGANVLTF. CDR3 coding DNA: TGTGCCAACACCCAGGGGGGACAGGGGCGACCTGGGGCCAACGTCCTGACTTTC.

The chain uses TRBV19 and TRBJ2-3, with a tentative D call TRBD2 (5 bases). In germline, CDR1 is LNHDA, CDR2 SQIVND (reference sequence). The CDR3 has 14 residues. Trimming shortened V by 7 bases and J by 4 bases, and 15 bases separated the two germline ends. CDR3 bases: TGTGCCAGTAACCGGAGGTATTTGGCAGATACGCAGTATTTT. It translates to CASNRRYLADTQYF.

The chain combines TRBV27 with TRBJ2-7; D not certain. The germline V gene encodes CDR1 MNHEY and CDR2 SMNVEV (reference sequence). Between the trimmed V and J ends, which lost 2 bases and 7 bases, there was a span of 9 bases. CDR3 size: 12 residues. The CDR3 is CASSLRRGEQYF. CDR3 nucleotide sequence: TGTGCCAGCAGTTTAAGGAGAGGAGAGCAGTACTTC.

This clone was recorded only once. This chain connects TRBV10-3 to TRBJ1-1, with 7 bases that match TRBD1. The CDR3 spans 14 residues. With V trimmed by 4 bases and J by 5 bases, 7 bases remained unmatched. Per germline, CDR1 ENHRY and CDR2 SYGVKD. The CDR3 is CAISVGQGDTEAFF. Written as DNA, the CDR3 is TGTGCCATCAGTGTCGGCCAGGGGGATACTGAAGCTTTCTTT.

This chain uses TRBV7-9 with TRBJ1-2; unclear D gene. CDR1 and CDR2 from the germline V gene are SEHNR and FQNEAQ (reference sequence). The CDR3 covers 12 residues. Trimming pared 4 bases from V and 5 bases from J, leaving 8 bases between. The DNA for the CDR3 is TGTGCCAGCAGCTCGGAGTTATATGGCTACACCTTC. Its protein product is CASSSELYGYTF.

J is TRBJ2-3 and V is TRBV19; possibly TRBD2 for D (6 bases). Trimming left V 5 bases short and J 4 bases short, with 28 bases between. Per germline, CDR1 LNHDA and CDR2 SQIVND (reference sequence). The CDR3 sequence is 19 residues long. The CDR3 DNA reads TGTGCCAGTAGTTCGATCCCGATTAACACACCGGGGGTCGCAGATACGCAGTATTTT. This gives the protein CASSSIPINTPGVADTQYF. The full variable domain, in which reference TRBV19 and TRBJ2-3 provide the parts outside the CDR3, is DGGITQSPKYLFRKEGQNVTLSCEQNLNHDAMYWYRQDPGQGLRLIYYSQIVNDFQKGDIAEGYSVSREKKESFPLTVTSAQKNPTAFYLCASSSIPINTPGVADTQYFGPGTRLTVL.

The V and J genes are TRBV2 and TRBJ2-1; the match to TRBD1 covers 12 bases. The length of the CDR3 is 15 residues. The germline V gene encodes CDR1 SNHLY and CDR2 FYNNEI. V trimming: 6 bases; J trimming: 7 bases; junction bases outside the gene matches: 7. The CDR3, as DNA: TGTGCCAGCAGCTGGGGGACAGGGGGCTTGAATGAGCAGTTCTTC. This codes for CASSWGTGGLNEQFF.

The CDR3 coding sequence is TGTGCCAGCAGTTTACTAACAGGGGGCAGCAATCAGCCCCAGCATTTT. This codes for CASSLLTGGSNQPQHF. This chain joins TRBV28 and TRBJ1-5; 9 bases agree with TRBD1. Trimming took 2 bases from V and 1 from J; bases not matched to a gene: 3. The length of the CDR3 is 16 residues. Germline CDR1 MDHEN, CDR2 SYDVKM.

The rearrangement joins TRBV19 to TRBJ2-6, with TRBD2 as a possible D gene (6 bases). Germline lookup yields CDR1 LNHDA and CDR2 SQIVND (reference sequence). V lost 1 base and J lost 4, with 17 bases in between. This CDR3 comprises 18 residues. The CDR3 DNA follows: TGTGCCAGTAGTATAGGATCGGGACTGCTTTCGGGGGCCAACGTCCTGACTTTC. Translated, it gives CASSIGSGLLSGANVLTF.

The chain links TRBV7-2 to TRBJ1-2; D ambiguous. V lost 2 bases to trimming and J lost 0 bases, with 4 bases between them. The CDR3 spans 13 residues. CDR1 and CDR2 from the germline V gene are SGHTA and FQGNSA. For the CDR3, the DNA is TGTGCCAGCAGCTTAAGCGCTAACTATGGCTACACCTTC. Its protein is CASSLSANYGYTF.

The chain is built from TRBV27 and TRBJ1-2; D not resolved. Looked up from germline, CDR1 is MNHEY and CDR2 is SMNVEV (reference sequence). The V and J ends lost 2 bases and 2 bases respectively, with 6 bases between them. The CDR3 totals 13 residues. For the CDR3, the DNA is TGTGCCAGCAGTTTAGGCAGGAACTATGGCTACACCTTC. Its translation: CASSLGRNYGYTF.

As concerns this clone: The same CDR3 arises from other DNA sequences in this sample as well. The chain joins TRBV14 to TRBJ1-1; no clear D. The CDR3 loop spans 14 amino acids. From germline, CDR1 is SGHDN and CDR2 FVKESK. Trimming removed 4 bases at V and 0 bases at J, with 9 bases between. CDR3 bases: TGTGCCAGCAGCCTAGCGGGGATGAACACTGAAGCTTTCTTT. This encodes CASSLAGMNTEAFF.

There are a few counts of this clone. The rearrangement links TRBV5-8 to TRBJ1-4; 8 positions agree with TRBD1. The CDR3 contains 17 residues. Unmatched junction bases numbered 6, after V lost 2 bases and J lost 0 bases. Germline CDR1 reads SGHTS; CDR2 reads YDEGEE. CDR3 DNA: TGTGCCAGCAGCTTCCGGACAGGGTCGGCAACTAATGAAAAACTGTTTTTT. Protein: CASSFRTGSATNEKLFF.

The chain links TRBV9 to TRBJ2-1, with D possibly being TRBD1 (6 bases). V was trimmed by 0 bases and J by 7 bases, leaving 14 bases between them. The germline CDR1 and CDR2 sequences are SGDLS and YYNGEE. The CDR3 covers 15 residues. In nucleotides, the CDR3 is TGTGCCAGCAGCGTAGAAGAAGGGGGTTGGAATGAGCAGTTCTTC. It specifies CASSVEEGGWNEQFF.

V gene TRBV27 combines with J gene TRBJ2-3, with a tentative D call TRBD1 (6 bases). This CDR3 spans 14 amino acids. Trimming removed 6 bases from V and 6 bases from J, with 16 bases in between. Germline CDR1 reads MNHEY; CDR2 reads SMNVEV (reference sequence). The DNA for the CDR3 is TGTGCCAGCAGAGTCCGGGACACCCATGATACGCAGTATTTT. Translated: CASRVRDTHDTQYF.

The gene calls are TRBV28 and TRBJ2-2; possible D gene TRBD2, 5 bases. The V gene's germline CDR1 is MDHEN and CDR2 SYDVKM. This CDR3 is built from 18 residues. The V end was cut by 3 bases, the J end by 3 bases, with 20 bases between. The CDR3 region is CASSFSGGLESDTGELFF. In nucleotides, the CDR3 is TGTGCCAGCAGTTTTTCTGGCGGACTGGAGTCGGACACCGGGGAGCTGTTTTTT. Full variable domain (outside the CDR3, taken from reference TRBV28 and TRBJ2-2): DVKVTQSSRYLVKRTGEKVFLECVQDMDHENMFWYRQDPGLGLRLIYFSYDVKMKEKGDIPEGYSVSREKKERFSLILESASTNQTSMYLCASSFSGGLESDTGELFFGEGSRLTVL.

The V and J genes are TRBV19 and TRBJ1-3, with D hard to call. The CDR3 runs to 13 residues. The germline V gene has CDR1 LNHDA and CDR2 SQIVND (reference sequence). Trimming stripped 4 bases from V and 6 bases from J, with 10 bases between. CDR3 amino acids: CASSTRMLNTIYF. The CDR3 DNA follows: TGTGCCAGTAGTACTAGGATGTTAAACACCATATATTTT.